A single sample gave rise to the 32 T cell receptor beta chains below, sequenced in a study of T cell repertoires in cytomegalovirus infection. TCRdb processed the reads anew with MiXCR; each CDR3 protein has one entry. The table records 200,000 or so distinct CDR3 sequences, about 21% of them present only once. Sample: PBMCs. All receptors derive from a human donor in good health (CMV status not recorded). Some clones in this sample may be carry-over from other donors' samples.

The table lists this clonotype with a few counts. The V and J genes are TRBV7-2 and TRBJ1-6; D remains ambiguous. The CDR3 extends over 14 amino acids. Germline V lookup: CDR1 SGHTA, CDR2 FQGNSA. The ends were cut back, 5 bases at V and 10 bases at J, with 15 bases in the middle. The CDR3 bases are TGTGCCAGCAGCCCATCGGGTAGGAGGTCACCCCTCCACTTT. Its protein is CASSPSGRRSPLHF.

The chain uses TRBV6-2 or TRBV6-3 and TRBJ2-7, with 10 bases lining up with TRBD1. The CDR3 length is 16 residues. V trimming: 3 bases; J trimming: 4 bases; junction bases outside the gene matches: 9. Germline lookup yields CDR1 MNHEY and CDR2 SVGEGT. The DNA for the CDR3 is TGTGCCAGCAGTTATAATATTAGGACAGGGGGATACGAGCAGTACTTC. Translation: CASSYNIRTGGYEQYF.

This chain links TRBV19 with TRBJ2-5; 11 bases map to TRBD2. The J segment lost 9 bases and the V segment lost 10 bases, leaving 10 bases of the junction unmatched. The CDR3 is 13 residues long. Germline V gene sequence: CDR1 LNHDA, CDR2 SQIVND (reference sequence). This CDR3 reads CATSPTSGISQYF. The CDR3 region has the DNA TGTGCCACCTCGCCGACTAGCGGGATTTCCCAGTACTTC. The whole variable domain, filled in from reference TRBV19 and TRBJ2-5, reads DGGITQSPKYLFRKEGQNVTLSCEQNLNHDAMYWYRQDPGQGLRLIYYSQIVNDFQKGDIAEGYSVSREKKESFPLTVTSAQKNPTAFYLCATSPTSGISQYFGPGTRLLVL.

The J gene is TRBJ2-2, the V gene TRBV5-1, with 7 nucleotides matching TRBD1. V dropped 5 bases and J dropped 2; count of bases not matched to a gene: 3. Germline V gene data show CDR1 as SGHRS and CDR2 as YFSETQ. The length of the CDR3 is 14 residues. The CDR3 is CASRGTENTGELFF. CDR3 DNA: TGCGCCAGCAGAGGGACAGAAAACACCGGGGAGCTGTTTTTT.

This clonotype was picked up a small number of times. CDR3 region: CASSIRRGSYSNQPQHF. The CDR3 region has the DNA TGTGCCAGTAGTATCCGTCGGGGATCCTATAGCAATCAGCCCCAGCATTTT. The rearrangement joins TRBV19 to TRBJ1-5, with D hard to call. Germline V gene data show CDR1 as LNHDA and CDR2 as SQIVND (reference sequence). With 3 bases removed from V and 0 bases from J, the gap between germline ends came to 15 bases. This CDR3 contains 17 residues.

This clonotype showed up many times. The chain employs TRBV7-2 and TRBJ1-2; D is perhaps TRBD1 (6 bases). The germline V gene encodes CDR1 SGHTA and CDR2 FQGNSA. The CDR3 consists of 14 residues. Trimming removed 5 bases at V and 2 bases at J, with 12 bases between. DNA of the CDR3: TGTGCCAGCAGCCCTTGGACAGAAAACTATGGCTACACCTTC. It encodes CASSPWTENYGYTF.

As concerns this clonotype: This may come from a read error, since a much larger clone is one base off. CDR3 sequence: CASSYRTGGSGVLFF. The CDR3 DNA reads as TGTGCCAGCAGCTACCGGACAGGGGGTTCCGGGGTGCTGTTTTTT. The rearrangement uses TRBV7-9 and TRBJ2-2; the match to TRBD1 covers 10 bases. The CDR3 consists of 15 residues. Germline-derived CDR1 and CDR2 are SEHNR and FQNEAQ (reference sequence). Full variable domain (missing parts from reference TRBV7-9 and TRBJ2-2): DTGVSQNPRHKITKRGQNVTFRCDPISEHNRLYWYRQTLGQGPEFLTYFQNEAQLEKSRLLSDRFSAERPKGSFSTLEIQRTEQGDSAMYLCASSYRTGGSGVLFFGEGSRLTVL.

This clonotype was seen a handful of times. The rearrangement links TRBV28 to TRBJ2-6; either TRBD1 or TRBD2 may supply D (5 bases each). Trimming pared 8 bases from V and 10 bases from J, leaving 15 bases between. CDR1 MDHEN and CDR2 SYDVKM come from the germline V gene. The CDR3 covers 13 residues. In nucleotides, the CDR3 is TGTGCCAGCGGTACTGGGACCTGGAACGTCCTGACTTTC. Translated: CASGTGTWNVLTF.

This clonotype was counted between two and nine times. The chain combines TRBV14 with TRBJ1-3; D remains unclear. With 0 bases removed from V and 4 bases from J, the gap between germline ends came to 13 bases. Germline CDR1 and CDR2: SGHDN and FVKESK. This CDR3 has 16 amino acids. The CDR3 coding sequence is TGTGCCAGCAGCCAAGATCGGATAAGCGCGGGAAACACCATATATTTT. Protein product: CASSQDRISAGNTIYF.

The sample holds a few counts of this clonotype. The chain employs TRBV2 and TRBJ1-2; D gene ambiguous. Germline V CDR1 and CDR2: SNHLY, FYNNEI. This CDR3 comprises 14 residues. V was clipped by 4 bases and J by 3 bases, with 12 bases between them. The CDR3 DNA reads TGTGCCAGCAGTGGGCTGGGAGAGGACTATGGCTACACCTTC. It specifies CASSGLGEDYGYTF.

This clonotype showed up just a few times. CDR3 in amino acids: CASSPGLPRGQPQHF. The DNA of the CDR3 is TGTGCCAGCAGTCCGGGACTACCGCGAGGTCAGCCCCAGCATTTT. The chain employs TRBV28 and TRBJ1-5; weak D call: TRBD1 (5 bases). Trimming removed 5 bases from V and 6 bases from J, with 17 bases in between. There are 15 residues in the CDR3. Germline V gene sequence: CDR1 MDHEN, CDR2 SYDVKM.

This clonotype was seen a handful of times. The genes are TRBV14 and TRBJ2-2; D not certain. V lost 1 base and J 4 bases, leaving 7 bases between the germline ends. The CDR3 consists of 14 residues. Germline V gene data show CDR1 as SGHDN and CDR2 as FVKESK. The CDR3 protein is CASSQARFTGELFF. CDR3 sequence (DNA): TGTGCCAGCAGCCAAGCTCGTTTCACCGGGGAGCTGTTTTTT.

V is TRBV6-6 and J is TRBJ1-2; TRBD1 agrees at 11 bases. CDR1 is MNHNY, CDR2 SVGAGI, per germline (reference sequence). This CDR3 spans 15 amino acids. The ends lost 2 bases at V and 8 bases at J; junction bases unmatched: 7. In DNA, the CDR3 is TGTGCCAGCAGTTACCCGGGACAGGGGGAATGGGGCTACACCTTC. Encoded protein: CASSYPGQGEWGYTF.

This clonotype was seen at least ten times. This sequence joins TRBV5-4 and TRBJ2-7; no definite D call. V shed 4 bases and J shed 6 bases, with 14 bases lying between them. Germline V gene sequence: CDR1 SGHNT, CDR2 YYREEE (reference sequence). CDR3 length: 13 amino acids. The CDR3 protein is CASSAGMASEQYF. CDR3 nucleotides: TGTGCCAGCAGCGCTGGGATGGCTAGCGAGCAGTACTTC.

This clonotype was observed a handful of times. This sequence joins TRBV28 and TRBJ2-1; 7 bases line up with TRBD1. Germline V gene lookup returns CDR1 MDHEN and CDR2 SYDVKM. CDR3 size: 15 residues. The ends lost 7 bases at V and 5 bases at J; junction bases unmatched: 11. The DNA for the CDR3 is TGTGCCAGCAACCTCGGACAGGCTACAAACAATGAGCAGTTCTTC. Translated, it gives CASNLGQATNNEQFF. Full variable domain (rest looked up from reference TRBV28 and TRBJ2-1): DVKVTQSSRYLVKRTGEKVFLECVQDMDHENMFWYRQDPGLGLRLIYFSYDVKMKEKGDIPEGYSVSREKKERFSLILESASTNQTSMYLCASNLGQATNNEQFFGPGTRLTVL.

The J gene is TRBJ1-1, the V gene TRBV6-8, with TRBD1 matching over 8 bases. The CDR3 contains 17 residues. Germline assignment: CDR1 MNHGY and CDR2 SAAAGT. Trimming at V came to 5 bases and at J to 6 bases, leaving 17 bases not matched to a gene. CDR3 region: CASSDGTGAAIGAEAFF. The CDR3 DNA is TGTGCCAGCAGTGACGGGACAGGCGCCGCGATTGGGGCTGAAGCTTTCTTT.

V usage is TRBV6-5 and J usage is TRBJ2-2, with a tentative D call TRBD1 (8 bases). CDR3 length: 16 amino acids. The V and J ends lost 2 bases and 6 bases respectively, with 16 bases between them. Per the germline V gene, CDR1 is MNHEY and CDR2 is SVGAGI. DNA for the CDR3: TGTGCCAGCAGTTACACTAACAGGGGGGGGTCCGGGGAGCTGTTTTTT. Amino acids: CASSYTNRGGSGELFF.

The rearrangement uses TRBV27 and TRBJ2-2, with D perhaps TRBD1 (5 bases). The CDR3 is 13 residues long. V lost 1 base and J 10 bases, leaving 10 bases between the germline ends. The germline CDR1 and CDR2 sequences are MNHEY and SMNVEV (reference sequence). The DNA for the CDR3 is TGTGCCAGCAGTTTATTAGGGGCGGCGGAGCTGTTTTTT. Its protein product is CASSLLGAAELFF.

The chain combines TRBV7-2 with TRBJ1-2; D gene ambiguous. The CDR3 spans 12 residues. V lost 5 bases and J 8 bases, leaving 12 bases between the germline ends. Germline assignment: CDR1 SGHTA and CDR2 FQGNSA. CDR3 sequence: CASSAQAVGYTF. Written as DNA, the CDR3 is TGTGCCAGCAGCGCCCAGGCGGTGGGCTACACCTTC.

V and J are TRBV5-1 and TRBJ2-3; 9 nucleotides agree with TRBD2. Germline V gene lookup returns CDR1 SGHRS and CDR2 YFSETQ. V was pared by 1 base and J by 4 bases, with 7 bases of the junction left unmatched. CDR3 size: 16 residues. The CDR3 coding sequence is TGCGCCAGCAGCTTGAGAGTAGCGGGGGATTCAGATACGCAGTATTTT. Translated: CASSLRVAGDSDTQYF.

This clonotype was seen repeatedly, ten times or more. The V call is TRBV7-2, the J call TRBJ2-7, with a weak D call TRBD2 (5 bases). Germline V gives CDR1 SGHTA, CDR2 FQGNSA. V dropped 5 bases and J dropped 5 bases, with 7 bases sitting between them. This CDR3 has 11 residues. The CDR3 here is CASSVGNEQYF. CDR3 nucleotide sequence: TGTGCCAGCAGCGTCGGGAACGAGCAGTACTTC. The complete variable domain, with remaining parts taken from reference TRBV7-2 and TRBJ2-7, reads GAGVSQSPSNKVTEKGKDVELRCDPISGHTALYWYRQSLGQGLEFLIYFQGNSAPDKSGLPSDRFSAERTGGSVSTLTIQRTQQEDSAVYLCASSVGNEQYFGPGTRLTVT.

This clonotype was observed a few times. The chain recombines TRBV12-3 or TRBV12-4 with TRBJ1-3, with a tentative D call TRBD1 (6 bases). CDR3 length: 18 residues. The ends were cut back, 3 bases at V and 0 bases at J, with 18 bases in the middle. CDR3 in amino acids: CASSFPTGPPISGNTIYF. CDR3 in DNA: TGTGCCAGCAGTTTCCCGACAGGACCACCCATCTCTGGAAACACCATATATTTT.

The V call is TRBV28, the J call TRBJ1-5; D perhaps matches TRBD1 (5 bases). V shed 5 bases and J shed 1 base, with 15 bases lying between them. The V gene's germline CDR1 is MDHEN and CDR2 SYDVKM. This CDR3 spans 16 amino acids. The CDR3 DNA reads TGTGCCAGCAGTGCGCCCGGCGGACAAAGCAATCAGCCCCAGCATTTT. This translates into CASSAPGGQSNQPQHF.

The V gene is TRBV28, the J gene TRBJ1-3, with 7 bases identical to TRBD1. Looked up from germline, CDR1 is MDHEN and CDR2 is SYDVKM. The CDR3 runs to 17 residues. V trimming: 10 bases; J trimming: 2 bases; junction bases outside the gene matches: 17. This CDR3 is CATSGFNDRAPGNTIYF. For the CDR3, the DNA is TGTGCCACCAGCGGATTTAATGACAGGGCACCTGGAAACACCATATATTTT.

The sample holds a few counts of this clonotype. The gene calls are TRBV5-4 and TRBJ1-2; 7 bases are a match to TRBD1. The CDR3 has 14 residues. Germline loops: CDR1 SGHNT, CDR2 YYREEE (reference sequence). V shed 4 bases and J 4 bases; nucleotides not matched to a gene: 7. CDR3: CASSLQGGGYGYTF. CDR3 nucleotide sequence: TGTGCCAGCAGCCTCCAGGGGGGCGGCTATGGCTACACCTTC.

This clonotype was seen a few times. This sequence joins TRBV27 and TRBJ2-6; no firm D call. Germline V gene lookup returns CDR1 MNHEY and CDR2 SMNVEV (reference sequence). V was clipped by 3 bases and J by 4 bases, with 7 bases between them. This CDR3 is built from 14 residues. The CDR3 DNA follows: TGTGCCAGCAGTTTGGTACAGGGGGCCAACGTCCTGACTTTC. Its protein product is CASSLVQGANVLTF.

V gene TRBV5-1 combines with J gene TRBJ1-1, with 8 positions matching TRBD1. The V gene end was trimmed by 5 bases and the J gene end by 3 bases; junction bases not matched to a gene: 9. The CDR3 length is 15 residues. Germline CDR1 SGHRS, CDR2 YFSETQ. In DNA form, the CDR3 reads TGCGCCAGCAGAACCCGGACAGGGCAGGACACTGAAGCTTTCTTT. Translated: CASRTRTGQDTEAFF.

In this sample, this clonotype turned up a few times. CDR3 DNA: TGTGCCAGCAGCTTGCTCCCGGGACATGAAGCTTTCTTT. Its translation: CASSLLPGHEAFF. The J gene is TRBJ1-1, the V gene TRBV5-4; D is perhaps TRBD1 (6 bases). CDR1 is SGHNT and CDR2 is YYREEE in the germline V gene (reference sequence). CDR3 size: 13 residues. V was trimmed by 1 base and J by 7 bases, leaving 11 bases between them.

Only a few counts were recorded for this clonotype. The rearrangement uses TRBV7-8 and TRBJ1-1, with 8 bases aligning to TRBD1. V trimming: 5 bases; J trimming: 7 bases; junction bases outside the gene matches: 6. Per germline, CDR1 SGHVS and CDR2 FQNEAQ. CDR3 length: 13 residues. CDR3 amino acids: CASSPGQGLEAFF. The CDR3 DNA reads as TGTGCCAGCAGCCCTGGACAGGGCCTTGAAGCTTTCTTT.

The sample holds a few counts of this clonotype. This chain uses TRBV5-4 with TRBJ2-1; tentative D call: TRBD2 (6 bases). Germline CDR1 is SGHNT and CDR2 is YYREEE (reference sequence). The CDR3 is 16 amino acids. Trimming left V 2 bases short and J 0 bases short, with 12 bases between. The CDR3, as DNA: TGTGCCAGCAGCTTTGGTAGCGGTAGCTCCTACAATGAGCAGTTCTTC. This codes for CASSFGSGSSYNEQFF.

The chain uses TRBV5-1 and TRBJ2-1; 11 positions match TRBD2. V lost 4 bases and J lost 8; bases outside the gene matches: 8. The germline V gene has CDR1 SGHRS and CDR2 YFSETQ. The CDR3 consists of 15 residues. CDR3: CASSQGTSGTDEQFF. DNA of the CDR3: TGCGCCAGCAGCCAAGGGACTAGCGGCACGGATGAGCAGTTCTTC. Complete variable domain (other parts from reference TRBV5-1 and TRBJ2-1): KAGVTQTPRYLIKTRGQQVTLSCSPISGHRSVSWYQQTPGQGLQFLFEYFSETQRNKGNFPGRFSGRQFSNSRSEMNVSTLELGDSALYLCASSQGTSGTDEQFFGPGTRLTVL.

Details on this clonotype: This could be a read error, since a much larger clone is one nucleotide away. The chain joins TRBV6-4 to TRBJ2-1; 11 bases fit TRBD2. Germline V CDR1 and CDR2: MRHNA, SNTAGT. This CDR3 comprises 15 residues. This chain's CDR3 is CAISDSSGGYNEQFF. Written as DNA, the CDR3 is TGTGCCATCAGTGATTCTAGCGGGGGGTACAATGAGCAGTTCTTC.